The 3 T cell receptor beta chains below all came from one sample that was sequenced in a study of shared clonotypes between healthy human individuals. TCRdb keeps only in-frame clones here, not all; method: immunoSEQ multiplex PCR. This table holds 950,000 to 1,100,000 clones, around 78% found once. Sequencing input: memory CD4+ T cells from PBMCs. Noted subset: CD45RA-negative fraction. These receptors all come from a man aged 18 to 29 in good health. Some clones in this sample may be carry-over from other donors' samples.

The rearrangement uses TRBV4-3 and TRBJ2-7, with D unclear. There are 13 residues in the CDR3. The V and J ends lost 3 bases and 2 bases respectively, with 8 bases between them. Germline CDR1 reads LGHNA; CDR2 reads YSLEER. CDR3 DNA: TGCGCCAGCAGCCAGGAATCCGCCTACGAGCAGTACTTC. Residues: CASSQESAYEQYF.

The rearrangement uses TRBV2 and TRBJ2-7; a possible D gene is TRBD1 (5 bases). In germline, CDR1 is SNHLY, CDR2 FYNNEI. Trimming removed 2 bases from V and 0 bases from J, with 8 bases in between. The CDR3 is made up of 14 amino acids. CDR3 sequence reads: CASSEKGRSYEQYF. CDR3 in DNA: TGTGCCAGCAGTGAAAAGGGGCGCTCCTACGAGCAGTACTTC.

This chain joins TRBV7-3 and TRBJ2-2, with 12 bases that match TRBD2. Trimming at V came to 1 base and at J to 6 bases, leaving 9 bases not matched to a gene. Germline V lookup: CDR1 SGHTA, CDR2 FQGTGA. The CDR3 totals 18 residues. CDR3 region: CASSLKPRLAGEAGELFF. The CDR3 DNA is TGTGCCAGCAGCTTAAAACCTCGACTAGCGGGAGAGGCCGGGGAGCTGTTTTTT.